The T cell receptor (beta chain) described here comes from a study of beta chain features in type 1 diabetes. Study details: Patients shared similar age, gender and cell yields with healthy donors.

As every portion of the isolated RNA was reverse transcribed, the sequencing read expressed TCRB transcripts. Sequencing used immunoSEQ multiplex PCR; TCRdb keeps in-frame clones, though not all of them. This sample has around 310,000 clones, with roughly 11% found just once. The CDR3 consists of 17 residues. V was clipped by 1 base and J by 7 bases; unmatched bases: 12. Germline V gene sequence: CDR1 SGHAT, CDR2 FQDESV (reference sequence). Sequencing used naive CD4+ T cells from blood. The chain carries TRBV11-1 and TRBJ2-1, with 8 bases lining up with TRBD2. The receptor's source is a woman aged 25 to 39 in good health. As DNA, the CDR3 is TGTGCCAGCAGCTTAGAAGAAGGCGGGAGGTCTGGGAATGAGCAGTTCTTC. This codes for CASSLEEGGRSGNEQFF.